This T cell receptor (beta chain) emerged from a study of human CD8 memory T cell subsets. Notes on this clonotype: Antigen specificity is unknown.

Study conclusions and caveats: The study found similarly high diversity in stem-like memory and precursor exhausted T cells, unlike effector memory cells.

Scientists made TCR beta libraries using UMI-labeled 5' RACE. From the 5' RACE reads, TCRdb lists one entry per CDR3 protein and no DNA. Its listing shows around 19,000 distinct CDR3 sequences. The CDR3 covers 13 residues. CDR1 and CDR2 from the germline V gene are SEHNR and FQNEAQ (reference sequence). Total CD8+ T cells were enriched by negative magnetic separation. In each subset, RNA was taken from duplicate vials, each of 150,000 sorted CD8+ T cells. The V gene is TRBV7-9, the J gene TRBJ2-1; checking the TCRdb D call of TRBD2 is not possible without DNA. Sequences were obtained from CD8+ T cells from PBMCs. This TCR came from a human donor in good health. The chain's CDR3 is CASSLELAGGLFF.